The 25 T cell receptor beta chains reported below all come from one sample, sequenced in a study of blood T cell repertoires in COVID-19. The method was immunoSEQ multiplex PCR; TCRdb's version includes in-frame clones alone and lacks a portion of them. Here the sample spans some 380,000 clones, roughly 87% being singletons. The sample comprised PBMCs or T cells enriched from blood (not recorded which). These receptors all stem from a middle-aged woman with acute COVID-19.

The gene calls are TRBV11-2 and TRBJ2-5, with D tentatively TRBD2 (5 bases). Germline-derived CDR1 and CDR2 are SGHAT and FQNNGV. Trimming took off 0 bases at V and 4 bases at J, with 9 bases between the two ends. The CDR3 loop spans 14 amino acids. The chain's CDR3 is CASSLDLGRETQYF. DNA for the CDR3: TGTGCCAGCAGCTTAGATCTGGGGAGAGAGACCCAGTACTTC.

The genes are TRBV11-2 and TRBJ2-7, with D uncertain. The CDR3 covers 16 residues. V lost 0 bases to trimming and J lost 2 bases, with 14 bases between them. Germline assignment: CDR1 SGHAT and CDR2 FQNNGV. This CDR3 reads CASSLDLETSAYEQYF. As DNA, the CDR3 is TGTGCCAGCAGCTTAGATTTAGAGACTTCCGCCTACGAGCAGTACTTC.

This clone was seen more than once but under ten times. V gene TRBV14 combines with J gene TRBJ1-2; 9 bases line up with TRBD1. The length of the CDR3 is 17 residues. The V gene end was trimmed by 4 bases and the J gene end by 6 bases; junction bases not matched to a gene: 15. Germline V lookup: CDR1 SGHDN, CDR2 FVKESK. CDR3 nucleotide sequence: TGTGCCAGCAGCCTCACCGGGCATCCGGGACAGGGCCATGGCTACACCTTC. Translated, it gives CASSLTGHPGQGHGYTF. The full variable domain, rest sourced from reference TRBV14 and TRBJ1-2, is EAGVTQFPSHSVIEKGQTVTLRCDPISGHDNLYWYRRVMGKEIKFLLHFVKESKQDESGMPNNRFLAERTGGTYSTLKVQPAELEDSGVYFCASSLTGHPGQGHGYTFGSGTRLTVV.

This chain uses TRBV5-1 with TRBJ2-1; D is possibly TRBD1 (5 bases). The germline V and J ends were trimmed by 0 bases and 0 bases, with 10 bases remaining between them. The CDR3 is 16 amino acids. Germline V gene lookup returns CDR1 SGHRS and CDR2 YFSETQ. The CDR3 sequence is CASSLGQTSSYNEQFF. The CDR3 DNA is TGCGCCAGCAGCTTGGGACAGACGAGCTCCTACAATGAGCAGTTCTTC.

This clone has just one count. The chain has TRBV19 and TRBJ2-2; D ambiguous. Germline-derived CDR1 and CDR2 are LNHDA and SQIVND (reference sequence). V was trimmed by 3 bases and J by 1 base, leaving 6 bases between them. The CDR3 spans 14 residues. This CDR3 is CASSISENTGELFF. Here the CDR3 DNA reads TGTGCCAGTAGTATCTCAGAGAACACCGGGGAGCTGTTTTTT.

The rearrangement joins TRBV27 to TRBJ1-3; D uncertain. This CDR3 is 15 amino acids long. CDR1 is MNHEY and CDR2 is SMNVEV in the germline V gene (reference sequence). V was shortened by 4 bases and J by 1 base, with 11 bases between the two germline ends. For the CDR3, the DNA is TGTGCCAGCAGTTCGCAGGTTGATTCTGGAAACACCATATATTTT. This gives the protein CASSSQVDSGNTIYF.

The chain recombines TRBV3-1 (or the pseudogene TRBV3-2) with TRBJ2-7, with D maybe TRBD1 (6 bases). The CDR3 loop spans 16 amino acids. Germline lookup yields CDR1 LGHDT and CDR2 YNNKEL (reference sequence). V lost 1 base and J lost 0, with 13 bases in between. Here the CDR3 reads CASSQVTGSYSYEQYF. The CDR3 bases are TGTGCCAGCAGCCAAGTCACAGGGTCCTACTCCTACGAGCAGTACTTC.

The chain is built from TRBV2 and TRBJ1-5, with a possible D match to TRBD1 (5 bases). V lost 2 bases, J lost 3 bases, and 8 bases lay in between. The CDR3 has 14 residues. Germline V CDR1 and CDR2: SNHLY, FYNNEI. CDR3 nucleotides: TGTGCCAGCAGTGAAAGGGGAAACAATCAGCCCCAGCATTTT. Amino acids: CASSERGNNQPQHF.

This clone was observed a few times. The chain joins TRBV5-1 to TRBJ1-3, with unresolved D. Germline assignment: CDR1 SGHRS and CDR2 YFSETQ. This CDR3 is 15 amino acids long. Deletions cut 3 bases from V and 0 bases from J, with 10 bases between. CDR3 DNA sequence: TGCGCCAGCAGCTCTTACGGTGCCTCTGGAAACACCATATATTTT. Amino acids: CASSSYGASGNTIYF. Full variable domain (remainder filled in from reference TRBV5-1 and TRBJ1-3): KAGVTQTPRYLIKTRGQQVTLSCSPISGHRSVSWYQQTPGQGLQFLFEYFSETQRNKGNFPGRFSGRQFSNSRSEMNVSTLELGDSALYLCASSSYGASGNTIYFGEGSWLTVV.

J is TRBJ2-7 and V is TRBV5-6; no reliable D call. V lost 0 bases, J lost 3 bases, and 10 bases lay in between. Germline V gives CDR1 SGHDT, CDR2 YYEEEE. The CDR3 has 14 residues. The CDR3 DNA reads TGTGCCAGCAGCTTGGGACTGGAGAACTACGAGCAGTACTTC. Protein sequence: CASSLGLENYEQYF.

The rearrangement links TRBV5-1 to TRBJ2-2, with 7 bases that match TRBD1. J lost 0 bases, V lost 2 bases, and 7 bases had no gene match. This CDR3 region has 17 residues. Germline V gene sequence: CDR1 SGHRS, CDR2 YFSETQ. The CDR3 nucleotides read TGCGCCAGCAGCTTACTGTGGGACAGTGCGAACACCGGGGAGCTGTTTTTT. It encodes CASSLLWDSANTGELFF.

V gene TRBV18 combines with J gene TRBJ2-3; 8 bases are shared with TRBD2. Trimming cost V 2 bases and J 1 base; bases outside gene matches: 5. The CDR3 has 16 residues. Germline V gene data show CDR1 as KGHSH and CDR2 as LQKENI. The CDR3 DNA follows: TGTGCCAGCTCACCAGAGGCAGCGGGGGGCACAGATACGCAGTATTTT. Protein sequence: CASSPEAAGGTDTQYF.

This chain uses TRBV4-1 with TRBJ1-2; 8 nucleotides line up with TRBD1. Per germline, CDR1 MGHRA and CDR2 YSYEKL. Trimming removed 4 bases from V and 2 bases from J; junction bases left unmatched: 9. This CDR3 is built from 16 residues. CDR3 bases: TGCGCCAGCAGCCCCCGACAGGGGTCGGGGAACTATGGCTACACCTTC. Residues: CASSPRQGSGNYGYTF.

The count of this clone is one. The chain uses TRBV5-6 and TRBJ2-6, with D possibly TRBD1 on 5 matching bases. The CDR3 has 14 residues. The germline V and J ends were trimmed by 4 bases and 4 bases, with 9 bases remaining between them. CDR1 and CDR2 from the germline V gene are SGHDT and YYEEEE. This CDR3 reads CASSPGSGANVLTF. The CDR3 DNA reads as TGTGCCAGCAGCCCAGGGTCCGGGGCCAACGTCCTGACTTTC.

V and J are TRBV9 and TRBJ2-3, with TRBD2 matching 9 bases. V lost 3 bases, J lost 0 bases, and 5 bases stayed unmatched. Germline V gene data show CDR1 as SGDLS and CDR2 as YYNGEE. The CDR3 is made up of 16 amino acids. DNA for the CDR3: TGTGCCAGCAGCGGCTCTAGCGGGGCTAGCACAGATACGCAGTATTTT. This codes for CASSGSSGASTDTQYF.

V usage is TRBV24-1 and J usage is TRBJ2-5, with TRBD2 matching 12 bases. Germline values: CDR1 KGHDR, CDR2 SFDVKD. The CDR3 is 12 residues long. Germline trimming cut 11 bases from V and 3 bases from J; bases unmatched to any gene: 0. The CDR3 spells CARTSGEETQYF. In DNA form, the CDR3 reads TGTGCCAGGACTAGCGGGGAAGAGACCCAGTACTTC.

The chain couples TRBV27 to TRBJ1-2, with 8 bases that match TRBD1. This CDR3 comprises 17 residues. CDR1 is MNHEY and CDR2 is SMNVEV in the germline V gene (reference sequence). V shed 9 bases, J shed 3 bases, and the junction held 18 bases outside the gene matches. The CDR3 spells CASTTSLRQGTDYGYTF. DNA for the CDR3: TGTGCCAGTACCACAAGCCTACGACAGGGGACCGACTATGGCTACACCTTC.

The gene calls are TRBV12-3 or TRBV12-4 and TRBJ1-1, with 8 bases matching TRBD1. The CDR3 extends over 13 amino acids. The trim removed 6 bases at V and 11 bases at J, leaving 11 bases unmatched. Here the CDR3 DNA reads TGTGCCAGCAGGCCAATCCAGGGGGCGGTGGCTTTCTTT. This encodes CASRPIQGAVAFF.

The chain uses TRBV21-1 and TRBJ2-1; the listed D gene, TRBD1, was not tested against the DNA. TRBV21-1 constitutes a pseudogene. The CDR3 sequence is 14 residues long. CDR3 DNA sequence: TGTGCCAGCAGCAAAGCTGGGACAGGGTTCGAGCAGTTCTTC. The encoded protein is CASSKAGTGFEQFF.

J is TRBJ2-7 and V is TRBV5-3, with D possibly TRBD1 on 5 matching bases. TRBV5-3 is classed as an ORF, of uncertain function. This CDR3 comprises 14 residues. V shed 1 base and J shed 0 bases, with 8 bases lying between them. The CDR3 nucleotides read TGTGCCAGAAGCTTGCCAGGGCCCTCCTACGAGCAGTACTTC. Translation: CARSLPGPSYEQYF.

J is TRBJ1-6 and V is TRBV18; TRBD1 is a possible D gene (5 bases). This CDR3 comprises 13 residues. V was pared by 8 bases and J by 8 bases, with 13 bases between. Germline V gene data show CDR1 as KGHSH and CDR2 as LQKENI. CDR3 in amino acids: CASRPSGDSPLHF. CDR3 in DNA: TGTGCCAGCCGCCCGTCGGGGGATTCACCCCTCCACTTT.

J is TRBJ1-1 and V is TRBV6-6; 9 nucleotides match TRBD1. This CDR3 spans 14 amino acids. J was trimmed by 3 bases and V by 9 bases; bases with no gene match: 8. CDR1 is MNHNY, CDR2 SVGAGI, per germline (reference sequence). The CDR3 nucleotides read TGTGCCAGTAAATTACAGGGGGCCCACACTGAAGCTTTCTTT. It yields the protein CASKLQGAHTEAFF.

The J gene is TRBJ2-7, the V gene TRBV2; 7 positions agree with TRBD1. Germline CDR1 and CDR2: SNHLY and FYNNEI. CDR3 length: 15 residues. Trimming removed 1 base from V and 3 bases from J; junction bases left unmatched: 6. CDR3 region: CASSEEDRALYEQYF. CDR3 nucleotide sequence: TGTGCCAGCAGTGAAGAAGACAGGGCTCTCTACGAGCAGTACTTC.

The gene calls are TRBV10-3 and TRBJ2-3, with 8 bases lining up with TRBD2. CDR3 length: 15 residues. Germline lookup yields CDR1 ENHRY and CDR2 SYGVKD. With V trimmed by 0 bases and J by 4 bases, 3 bases remained unmatched. CDR3 loop: CAISESGTSPDTQYF. The CDR3, as DNA: TGTGCCATCAGTGAGTCGGGGACTAGTCCAGATACGCAGTATTTT.

The genes are TRBV10-3 and TRBJ2-1, with a tentative D call TRBD1 (6 bases). Trimming shortened V by 5 bases and J by 1 base, and 12 bases separated the two germline ends. CDR3 length: 15 amino acids. Germline lookup yields CDR1 ENHRY and CDR2 SYGVKD. CDR3 sequence (DNA): TGTGCCATCAGTTCGACAGGTACTTCCTACAATGAGCAGTTCTTC. Its translation is CAISSTGTSYNEQFF.